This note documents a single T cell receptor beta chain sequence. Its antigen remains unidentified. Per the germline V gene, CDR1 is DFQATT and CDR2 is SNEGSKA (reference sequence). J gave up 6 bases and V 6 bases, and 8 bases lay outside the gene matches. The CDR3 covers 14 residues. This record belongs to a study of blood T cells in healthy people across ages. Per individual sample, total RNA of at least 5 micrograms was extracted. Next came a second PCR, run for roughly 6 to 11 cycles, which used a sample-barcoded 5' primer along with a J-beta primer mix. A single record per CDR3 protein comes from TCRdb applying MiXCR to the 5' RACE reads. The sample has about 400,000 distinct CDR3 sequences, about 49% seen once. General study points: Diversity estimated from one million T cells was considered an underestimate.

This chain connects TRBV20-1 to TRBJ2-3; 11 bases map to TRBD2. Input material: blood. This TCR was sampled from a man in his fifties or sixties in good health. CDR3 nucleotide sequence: TGCAGTGCCGCACTAGCGGGAGTACCTGATACGCAGTATTTT. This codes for CSAALAGVPDTQYF.